One sample yielded the 6 T cell receptor beta chains listed below, sequenced in a study of chemoradiotherapy in HPV16-positive cancers. Generated by immunoSEQ multiplex PCR, the TCRdb table keeps only in-frame clones and is missing some. The sample gives approximately 13,000 clones, 70% to 85% of which show up once; more than 5% is in the top ten. Sequencing was performed on blood, taken from a patient who underwent chemoradiotherapy. These receptors were obtained from a human donor with HPV-associated anogenital cancer.

The chain couples TRBV7-2 to TRBJ1-6; D is unclear. Germline-derived CDR1 and CDR2 are SGHTA and FQGNSA. V was pared by 4 bases and J by 7 bases, with 2 bases between. The CDR3 runs 11 residues. CDR3 sequence: CASSSNSPLHF. In nucleotides, the CDR3 is TGTGCCAGCAGCTCGAATTCACCCCTCCACTTT.

DNA of the CDR3: TGTGCCAGACGACGGGACCATCAAGAGACCCAGTACTTC. It is translated as CARRRDHQETQYF. This chain joins TRBV6-1 and TRBJ2-5; D is tentatively TRBD1 or TRBD2 (5 bases each). The germline CDR1 and CDR2 sequences are MNHNS and SASEGT. The CDR3 consists of 13 residues. V shed 9 bases and J shed 2 bases, with 13 bases lying between them.

V is TRBV19 and J is TRBJ2-1, with D maybe TRBD2 (7 bases). This CDR3 has 14 amino acids. Trimming removed 4 bases from V and 4 bases from J, with 11 bases in between. From germline, CDR1 is LNHDA and CDR2 SQIVND (reference sequence). The CDR3 nucleotides read TGTGCCAGTAGTAAAAGGGGGGGGTACAATGAGCAGTTCTTC. This translates into CASSKRGGYNEQFF.

The DNA for the CDR3 is TGTGCCTGGAGTGGAGGGGGCAACACTGAAGCTTTCTTT. Its translation: CAWSGGGNTEAFF. This chain links TRBV30 with TRBJ1-1; TRBD1 agrees at 7 bases. Germline values: CDR1 GTSNPN, CDR2 SVGIG (reference sequence). V was pared by 1 base and J by 2 bases, with 1 base of the junction left unmatched. CDR3 length: 13 residues.

The rearrangement uses TRBV10-1 and TRBJ1-4; TRBD1 agrees at 7 bases. CDR1 is WNHNN and CDR2 is SYGVQD in the germline V gene (reference sequence). Trimming at V came to 6 bases and at J to 7 bases, leaving 14 bases not matched to a gene. CDR3 length: 16 residues. CDR3 in amino acids: CASRLSDRVDGEKLFF. CDR3 in DNA: TGCGCCAGCAGATTATCAGACAGGGTTGATGGTGAAAAACTGTTTTTT.

The CDR3 region has the DNA TGTGCCATCAGCAGGGGGAACACCGGGGAGCTGTTTTTT. Protein: CAISRGNTGELFF. V and J are TRBV10-3 and TRBJ2-2; the D gene is possibly TRBD1 (6 bases). CDR3 size: 13 residues. The V end lost 6 bases, the J end lost 1 base, and 6 bases lay between the germline ends. The germline CDR1 and CDR2 sequences are ENHRY and SYGVKD.